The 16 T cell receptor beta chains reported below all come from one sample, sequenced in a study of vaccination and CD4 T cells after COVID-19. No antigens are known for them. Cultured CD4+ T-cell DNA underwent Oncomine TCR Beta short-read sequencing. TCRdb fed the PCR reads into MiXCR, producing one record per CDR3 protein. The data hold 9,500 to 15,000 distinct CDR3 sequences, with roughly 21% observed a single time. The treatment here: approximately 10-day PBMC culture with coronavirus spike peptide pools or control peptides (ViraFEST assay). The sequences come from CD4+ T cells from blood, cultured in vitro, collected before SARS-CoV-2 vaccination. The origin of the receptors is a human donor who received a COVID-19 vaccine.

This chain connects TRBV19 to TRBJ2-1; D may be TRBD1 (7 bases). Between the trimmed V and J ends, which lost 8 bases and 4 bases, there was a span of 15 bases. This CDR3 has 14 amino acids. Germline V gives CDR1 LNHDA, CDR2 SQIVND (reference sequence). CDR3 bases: TGTGCCAGTCGGGAGACAGGGTGGTACAATGAGCAGTTCTTC. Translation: CASRETGWYNEQFF.

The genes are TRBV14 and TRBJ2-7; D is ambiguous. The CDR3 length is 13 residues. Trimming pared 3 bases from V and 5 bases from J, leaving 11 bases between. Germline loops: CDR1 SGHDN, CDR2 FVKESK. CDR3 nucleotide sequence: TGTGCCAGCAGCCAGGGGTCGGTCGACGAGCAGTACTTC. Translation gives CASSQGSVDEQYF.

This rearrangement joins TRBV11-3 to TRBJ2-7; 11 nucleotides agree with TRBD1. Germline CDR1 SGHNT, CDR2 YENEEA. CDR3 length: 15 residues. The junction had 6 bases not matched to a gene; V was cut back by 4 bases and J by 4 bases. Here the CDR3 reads CASSSGQGEGYEQYF. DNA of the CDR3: TGTGCCAGCAGCTCGGGACAGGGGGAGGGATACGAGCAGTACTTC.

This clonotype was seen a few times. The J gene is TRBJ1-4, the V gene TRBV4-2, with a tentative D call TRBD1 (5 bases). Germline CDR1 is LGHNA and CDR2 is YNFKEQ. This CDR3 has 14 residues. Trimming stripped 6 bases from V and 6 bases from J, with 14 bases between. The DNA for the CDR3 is TGTGCCAGCAGTACGGTTGGCAGGGATGAAAAACTGTTTTTT. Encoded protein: CASSTVGRDEKLFF.

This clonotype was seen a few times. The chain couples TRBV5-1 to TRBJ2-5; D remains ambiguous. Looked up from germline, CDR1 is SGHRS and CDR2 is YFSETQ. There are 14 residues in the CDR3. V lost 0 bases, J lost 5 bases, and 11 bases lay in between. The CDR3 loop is CASSLGEVRETQYF. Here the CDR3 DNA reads TGCGCCAGCAGCTTGGGAGAGGTGCGGGAGACCCAGTACTTC. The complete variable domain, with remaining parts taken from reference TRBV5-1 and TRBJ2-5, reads KAGVTQTPRYLIKTRGQQVTLSCSPISGHRSVSWYQQTPGQGLQFLFEYFSETQRNKGNFPGRFSGRQFSNSRSEMNVSTLELGDSALYLCASSLGEVRETQYFGPGTRLLVL.

The DNA of the CDR3 is TGTGCCAGCAGTGAAGCGGGACCCGGGACTAGGGACACCTTC. Its translation is CASSEAGPGTRDTF. The chain links TRBV6-1 to TRBJ1-2, with D maybe TRBD1 (5 bases). CDR3 length: 14 residues. Trimming shortened V by 0 bases and J by 12 bases, and 17 bases separated the two germline ends. Germline CDR1 reads MNHNS; CDR2 reads SASEGT.

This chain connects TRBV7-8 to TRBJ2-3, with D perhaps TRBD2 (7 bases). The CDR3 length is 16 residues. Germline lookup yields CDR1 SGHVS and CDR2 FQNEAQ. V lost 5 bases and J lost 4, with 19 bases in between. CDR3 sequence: CASSERYLGGADTQYF. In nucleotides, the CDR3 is TGTGCCAGCAGCGAAAGATACTTAGGGGGGGCAGATACGCAGTATTTT.

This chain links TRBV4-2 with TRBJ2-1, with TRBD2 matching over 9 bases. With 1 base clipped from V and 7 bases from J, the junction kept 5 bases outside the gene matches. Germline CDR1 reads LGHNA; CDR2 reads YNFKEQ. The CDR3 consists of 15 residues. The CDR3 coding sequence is TGTGCCAGCAGCCAAGGAGCGGGGGGTGCGAATGAGCAGTTCTTC. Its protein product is CASSQGAGGANEQFF.

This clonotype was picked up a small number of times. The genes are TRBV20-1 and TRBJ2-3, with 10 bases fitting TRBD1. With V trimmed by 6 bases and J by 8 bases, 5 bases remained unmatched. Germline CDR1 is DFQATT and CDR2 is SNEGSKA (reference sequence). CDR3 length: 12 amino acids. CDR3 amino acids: CSATDRGLTQYF. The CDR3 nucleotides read TGCAGTGCGACCGACAGGGGGCTTACGCAGTATTTT.

CDR3 sequence: CASSEAFRGRTGNTIYF. DNA for the CDR3: TGTGCCAGCAGTGAAGCCTTCAGGGGACGAACTGGAAACACCATATATTTT. The V call is TRBV2, the J call TRBJ1-3, with D possibly being TRBD1 (6 bases). The CDR3 length is 17 residues. The V end lost 0 bases, the J end lost 2 bases, and 14 bases lay between the germline ends. The germline gives CDR1 SNHLY, CDR2 FYNNEI. Together with reference TRBV2 and TRBJ1-3, the CDR3 gives the full variable domain: EPEVTQTPSHQVTQMGQEVILRCVPISNHLYFYWYRQILGQKVEFLVSFYNNEISEKSEIFDDQFSVERPDGSNFTLKIRSTKLEDSAMYFCASSEAFRGRTGNTIYFGEGSWLTVV.

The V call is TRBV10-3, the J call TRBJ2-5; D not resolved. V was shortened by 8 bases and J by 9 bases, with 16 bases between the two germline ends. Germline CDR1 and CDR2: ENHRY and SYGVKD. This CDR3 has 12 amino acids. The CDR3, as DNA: TGTGCCATCGGGCTAGATTATAATCCCCAGTACTTC. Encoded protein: CAIGLDYNPQYF.

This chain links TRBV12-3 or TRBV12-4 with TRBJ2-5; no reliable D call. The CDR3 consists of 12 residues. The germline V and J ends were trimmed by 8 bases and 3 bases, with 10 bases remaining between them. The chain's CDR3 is CASRAAKETQYF. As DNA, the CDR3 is TGTGCCAGCCGAGCCGCTAAAGAGACCCAGTACTTC.

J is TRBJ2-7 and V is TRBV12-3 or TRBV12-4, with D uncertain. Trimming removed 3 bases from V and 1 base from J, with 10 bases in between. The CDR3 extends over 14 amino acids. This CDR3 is CASSLSVLSYEQYF. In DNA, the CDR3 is TGTGCCAGCAGTTTGTCAGTACTGTCCTACGAGCAGTACTTC.

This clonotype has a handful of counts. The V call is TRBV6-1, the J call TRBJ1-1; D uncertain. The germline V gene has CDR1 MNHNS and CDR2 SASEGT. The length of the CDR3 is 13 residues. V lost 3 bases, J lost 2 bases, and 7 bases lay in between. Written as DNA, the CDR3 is TGTGCCAGCAGTGATCTCGATAACACTGAAGCTTTCTTT. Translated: CASSDLDNTEAFF.

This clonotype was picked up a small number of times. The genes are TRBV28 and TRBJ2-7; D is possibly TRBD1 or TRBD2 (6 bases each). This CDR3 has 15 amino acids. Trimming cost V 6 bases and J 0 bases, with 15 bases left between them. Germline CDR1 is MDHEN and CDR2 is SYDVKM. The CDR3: CASRPGGPSSYEQYF. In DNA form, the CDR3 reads TGTGCCAGCAGACCCGGGGGCCCTAGCTCCTACGAGCAGTACTTC.

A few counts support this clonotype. CDR3 sequence (DNA): TGTGCCAGCAGCTTGGACTTCTCCTACGAGCAGTACTTC. This encodes CASSLDFSYEQYF. V usage is TRBV5-4 and J usage is TRBJ2-7; D is undetermined. Between the trimmed V and J ends, which lost 0 bases and 0 bases, there was a span of 4 bases. CDR1 is SGHNT and CDR2 is YYREEE in the germline V gene (reference sequence). The CDR3 runs 13 residues.